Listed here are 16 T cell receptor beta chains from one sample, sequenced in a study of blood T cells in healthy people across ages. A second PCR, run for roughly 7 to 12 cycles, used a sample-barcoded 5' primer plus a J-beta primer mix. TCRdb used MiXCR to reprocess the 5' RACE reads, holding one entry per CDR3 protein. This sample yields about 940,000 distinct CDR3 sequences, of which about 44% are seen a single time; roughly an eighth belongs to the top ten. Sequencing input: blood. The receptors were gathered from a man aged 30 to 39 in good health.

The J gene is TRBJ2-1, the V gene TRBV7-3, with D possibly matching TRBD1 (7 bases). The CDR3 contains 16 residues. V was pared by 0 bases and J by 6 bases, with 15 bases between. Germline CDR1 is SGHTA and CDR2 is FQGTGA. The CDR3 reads CASSLTGGQIVNEQFF. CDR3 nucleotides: TGTGCCAGCAGCTTAACCGGGGGACAGATTGTCAATGAGCAGTTCTTC.

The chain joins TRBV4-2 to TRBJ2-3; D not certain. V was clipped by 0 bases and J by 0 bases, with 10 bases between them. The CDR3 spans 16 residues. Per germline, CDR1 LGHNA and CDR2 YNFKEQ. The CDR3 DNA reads TGTGCCAGCAGCCAAGAGCATGGTACCAGCACAGATACGCAGTATTTT. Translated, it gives CASSQEHGTSTDTQYF.

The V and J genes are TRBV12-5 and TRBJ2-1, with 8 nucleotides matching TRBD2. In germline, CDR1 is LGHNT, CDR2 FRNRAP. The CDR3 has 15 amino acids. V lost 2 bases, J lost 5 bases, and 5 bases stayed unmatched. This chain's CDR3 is CASGLSPGGDNEQFF. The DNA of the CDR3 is TGTGCTAGTGGTTTGTCCCCGGGGGGGGACAATGAGCAGTTCTTC.

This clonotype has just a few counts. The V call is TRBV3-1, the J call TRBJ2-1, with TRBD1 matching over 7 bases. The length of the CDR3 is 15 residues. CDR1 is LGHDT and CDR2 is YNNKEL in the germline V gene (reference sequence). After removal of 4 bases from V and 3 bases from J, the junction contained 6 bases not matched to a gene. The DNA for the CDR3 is TGTGCCAGCAGCCCCACCCGGGACAGCTACAATGAGCAGTTCTTC. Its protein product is CASSPTRDSYNEQFF.

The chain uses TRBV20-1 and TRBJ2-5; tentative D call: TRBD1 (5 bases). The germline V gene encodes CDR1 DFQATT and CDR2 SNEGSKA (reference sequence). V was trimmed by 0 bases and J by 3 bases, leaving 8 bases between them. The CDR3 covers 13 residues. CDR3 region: CSAREGREETQYF. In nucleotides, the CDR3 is TGCAGTGCTAGAGAGGGCAGGGAAGAGACCCAGTACTTC.

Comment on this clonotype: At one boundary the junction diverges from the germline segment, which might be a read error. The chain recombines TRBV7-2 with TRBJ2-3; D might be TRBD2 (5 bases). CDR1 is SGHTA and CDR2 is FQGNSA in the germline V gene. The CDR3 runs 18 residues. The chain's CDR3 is CASSLSPAGSSSTDAQYF. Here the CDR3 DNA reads TGTGCCAGCAGCTTAAGTCCGGCGGGTTCGTCTAGCACAGATGCGCAGTATTTT.

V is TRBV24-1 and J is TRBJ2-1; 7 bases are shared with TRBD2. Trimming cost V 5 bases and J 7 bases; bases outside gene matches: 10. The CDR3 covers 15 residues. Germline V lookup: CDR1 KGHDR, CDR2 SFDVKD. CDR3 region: CATSAHGGVGNEQFF. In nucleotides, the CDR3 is TGTGCCACCAGTGCTCATGGGGGGGTAGGTAATGAGCAGTTCTTC.

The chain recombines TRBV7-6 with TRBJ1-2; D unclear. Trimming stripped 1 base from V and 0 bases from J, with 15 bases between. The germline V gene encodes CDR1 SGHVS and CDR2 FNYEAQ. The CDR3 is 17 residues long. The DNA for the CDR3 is TGTGCCAGCAGCTTAGGTTCCTCGGCAGCCTCTAACTATGGCTACACCTTC. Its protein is CASSLGSSAASNYGYTF.

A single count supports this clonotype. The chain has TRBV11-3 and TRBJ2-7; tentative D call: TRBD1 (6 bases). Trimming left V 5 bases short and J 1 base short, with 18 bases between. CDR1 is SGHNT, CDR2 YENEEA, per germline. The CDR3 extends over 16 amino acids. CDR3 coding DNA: TGTGCCAGCAGCCCCGATGACAGGCCTGCTTCCTACGAGCAGTACTTC. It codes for CASSPDDRPASYEQYF. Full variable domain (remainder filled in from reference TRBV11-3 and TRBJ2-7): EAGVVQSPRYKIIEKKQPVAFWCNPISGHNTLYWYLQNLGQGPELLIRYENEEAVDDSQLPKDRFSAERLKGVDSTLKIQPAELGDSAVYLCASSPDDRPASYEQYFGPGTRLTVT.

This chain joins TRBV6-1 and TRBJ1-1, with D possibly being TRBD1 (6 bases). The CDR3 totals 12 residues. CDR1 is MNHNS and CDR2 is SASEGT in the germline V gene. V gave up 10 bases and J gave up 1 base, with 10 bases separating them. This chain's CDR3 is CANRGQNTEAFF. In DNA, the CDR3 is TGTGCCAACCGGGGACAGAACACTGAAGCTTTCTTT.

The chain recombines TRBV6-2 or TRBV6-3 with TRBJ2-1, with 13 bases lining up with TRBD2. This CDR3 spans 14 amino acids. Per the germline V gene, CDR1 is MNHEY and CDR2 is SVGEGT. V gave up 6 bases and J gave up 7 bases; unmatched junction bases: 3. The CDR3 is CASSMGLAGNEQFF. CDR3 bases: TGTGCCAGCAGCATGGGACTAGCGGGGAATGAGCAGTTCTTC.

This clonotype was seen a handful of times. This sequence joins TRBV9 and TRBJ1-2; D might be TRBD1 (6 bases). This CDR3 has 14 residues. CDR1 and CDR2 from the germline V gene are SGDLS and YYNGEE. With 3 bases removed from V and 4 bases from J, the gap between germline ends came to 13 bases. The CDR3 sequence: CASSAGQWSYGYTF. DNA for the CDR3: TGTGCCAGCAGCGCAGGACAGTGGAGCTATGGCTACACCTTC.

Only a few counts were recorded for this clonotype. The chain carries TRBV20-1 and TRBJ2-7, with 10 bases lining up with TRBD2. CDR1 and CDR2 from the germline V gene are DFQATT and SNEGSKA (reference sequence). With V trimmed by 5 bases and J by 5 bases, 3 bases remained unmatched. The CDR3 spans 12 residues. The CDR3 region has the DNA TGCAGTGCTTGGGGGACTAGCGACGAGCAGTACTTC. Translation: CSAWGTSDEQYF.

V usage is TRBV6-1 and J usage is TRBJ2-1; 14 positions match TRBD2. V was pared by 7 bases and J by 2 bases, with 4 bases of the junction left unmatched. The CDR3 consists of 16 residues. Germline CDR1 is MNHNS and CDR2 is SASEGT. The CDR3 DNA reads TGTGCCAGCACCAGACTAGCGGGGGGGGCCTACAATGAGCAGTTCTTC. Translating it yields CASTRLAGGAYNEQFF.

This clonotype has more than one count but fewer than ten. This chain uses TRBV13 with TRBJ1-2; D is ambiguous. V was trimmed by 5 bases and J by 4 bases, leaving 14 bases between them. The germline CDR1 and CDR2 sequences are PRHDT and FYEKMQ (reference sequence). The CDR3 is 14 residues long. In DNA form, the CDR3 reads TGTGCCAGCAGCCCGTTGTGGGAGGGCTATGGCTACACCTTC. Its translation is CASSPLWEGYGYTF.

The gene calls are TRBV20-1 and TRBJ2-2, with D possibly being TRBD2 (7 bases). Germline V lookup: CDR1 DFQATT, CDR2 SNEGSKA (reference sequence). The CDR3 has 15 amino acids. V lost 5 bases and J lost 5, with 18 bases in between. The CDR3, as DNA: TGCAGTGCTCCGAAACGGGGGGCCGGGACCGGGGAGCTGTTTTTT. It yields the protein CSAPKRGAGTGELFF.